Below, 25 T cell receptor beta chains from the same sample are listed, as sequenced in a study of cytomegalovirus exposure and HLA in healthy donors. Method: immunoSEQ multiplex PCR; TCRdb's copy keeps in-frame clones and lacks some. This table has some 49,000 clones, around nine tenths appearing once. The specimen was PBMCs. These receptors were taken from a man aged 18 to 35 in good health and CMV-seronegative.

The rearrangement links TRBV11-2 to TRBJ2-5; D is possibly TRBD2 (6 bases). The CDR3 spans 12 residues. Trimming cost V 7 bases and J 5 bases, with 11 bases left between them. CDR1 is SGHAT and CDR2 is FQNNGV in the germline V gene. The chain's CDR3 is CASTTGRETQYF. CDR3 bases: TGTGCCAGCACCACTGGGAGGGAGACCCAGTACTTC.

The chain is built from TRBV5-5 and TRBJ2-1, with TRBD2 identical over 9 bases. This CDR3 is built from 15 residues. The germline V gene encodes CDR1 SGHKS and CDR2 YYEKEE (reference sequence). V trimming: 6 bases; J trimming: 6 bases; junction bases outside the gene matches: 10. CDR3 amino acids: CASILGGRALNEQFF. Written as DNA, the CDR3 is TGTGCCAGCATCTTAGGCGGGAGGGCCCTCAATGAGCAGTTCTTC.

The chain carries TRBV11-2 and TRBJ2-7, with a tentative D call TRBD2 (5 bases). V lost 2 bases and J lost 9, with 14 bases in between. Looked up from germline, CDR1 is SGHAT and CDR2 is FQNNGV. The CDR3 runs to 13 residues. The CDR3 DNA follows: TGTGCCAGCAGCTTAAAATTTGGAAGCGGGCAGTACTTC. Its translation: CASSLKFGSGQYF.

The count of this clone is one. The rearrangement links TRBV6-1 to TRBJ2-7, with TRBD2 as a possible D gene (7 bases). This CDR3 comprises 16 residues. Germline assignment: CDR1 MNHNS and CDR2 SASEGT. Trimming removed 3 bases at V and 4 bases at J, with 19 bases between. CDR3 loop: CASSDRNAGARYEQYF. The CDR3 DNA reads TGTGCCAGCAGTGACCGAAACGCGGGGGCGAGGTACGAGCAGTACTTC.

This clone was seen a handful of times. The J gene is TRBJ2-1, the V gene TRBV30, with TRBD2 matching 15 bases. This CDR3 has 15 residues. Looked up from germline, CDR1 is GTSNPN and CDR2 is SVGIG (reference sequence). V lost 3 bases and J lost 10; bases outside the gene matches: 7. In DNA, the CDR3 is TGTGCCTGGAGGCAGGGACTAGCGGGAGGCTTCGAGCAGTTCTTC. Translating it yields CAWRQGLAGGFEQFF.

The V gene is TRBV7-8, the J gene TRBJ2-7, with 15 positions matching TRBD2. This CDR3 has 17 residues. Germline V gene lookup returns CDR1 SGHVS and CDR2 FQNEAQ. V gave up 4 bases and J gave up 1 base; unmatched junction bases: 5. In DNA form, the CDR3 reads TGTGCCAGCAGCTGGACTAGCGGGAGGGCCTTATCCTACGAGCAGTACTTC. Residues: CASSWTSGRALSYEQYF.

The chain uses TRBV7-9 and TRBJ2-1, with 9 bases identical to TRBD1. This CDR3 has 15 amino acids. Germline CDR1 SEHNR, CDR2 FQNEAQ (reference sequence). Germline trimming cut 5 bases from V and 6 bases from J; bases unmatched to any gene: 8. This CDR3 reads CASSRGTGMGNEQFF. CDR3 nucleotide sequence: TGTGCCAGCAGCCGGGGGACAGGGATGGGCAATGAGCAGTTCTTC.

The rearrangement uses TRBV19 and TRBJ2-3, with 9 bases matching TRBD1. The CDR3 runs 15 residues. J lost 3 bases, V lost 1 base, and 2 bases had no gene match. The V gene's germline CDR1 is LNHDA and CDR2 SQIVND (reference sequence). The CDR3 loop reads CASSIVGQGTDTQYF. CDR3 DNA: TGTGCCAGTAGTATAGTGGGACAGGGAACAGATACGCAGTATTTT.

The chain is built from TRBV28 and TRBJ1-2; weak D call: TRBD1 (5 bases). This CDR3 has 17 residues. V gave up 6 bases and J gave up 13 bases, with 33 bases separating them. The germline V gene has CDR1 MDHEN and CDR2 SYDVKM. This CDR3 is CASSLSDRPRYNTGSTF. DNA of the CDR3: TGTGCCAGCAGCCTATCGGACCGACCGCGGTATAACACAGGATCCACCTTC.

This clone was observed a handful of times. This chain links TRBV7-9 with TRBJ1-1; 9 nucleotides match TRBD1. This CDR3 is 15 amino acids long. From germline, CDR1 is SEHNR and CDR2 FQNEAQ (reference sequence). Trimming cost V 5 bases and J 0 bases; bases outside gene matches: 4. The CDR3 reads CASSGTGMMNTEAFF. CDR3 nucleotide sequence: TGTGCCAGCAGCGGGACAGGGATGATGAACACTGAAGCTTTCTTT.

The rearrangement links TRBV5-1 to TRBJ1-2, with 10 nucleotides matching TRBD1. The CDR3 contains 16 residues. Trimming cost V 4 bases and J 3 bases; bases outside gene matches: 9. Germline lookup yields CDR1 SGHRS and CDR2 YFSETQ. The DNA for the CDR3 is TGCGCCAGCAGCCAGGACAGGGGGGATTCTTACTATGGCTACACCTTC. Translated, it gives CASSQDRGDSYYGYTF.

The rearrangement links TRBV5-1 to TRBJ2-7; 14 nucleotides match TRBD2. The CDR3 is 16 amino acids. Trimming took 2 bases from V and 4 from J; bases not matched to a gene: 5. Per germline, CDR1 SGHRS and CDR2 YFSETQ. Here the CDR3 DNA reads TGCGCCAGCAGCTTAGGGACTAGCGGGAGTAGGTACGAGCAGTACTTC. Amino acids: CASSLGTSGSRYEQYF. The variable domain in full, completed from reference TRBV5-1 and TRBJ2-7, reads KAGVTQTPRYLIKTRGQQVTLSCSPISGHRSVSWYQQTPGQGLQFLFEYFSETQRNKGNFPGRFSGRQFSNSRSEMNVSTLELGDSALYLCASSLGTSGSRYEQYFGPGTRLTVT.

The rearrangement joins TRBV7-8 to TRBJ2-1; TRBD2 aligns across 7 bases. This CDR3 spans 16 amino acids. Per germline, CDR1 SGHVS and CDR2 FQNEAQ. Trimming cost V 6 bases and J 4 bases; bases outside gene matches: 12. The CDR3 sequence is CASSLSPTSAYNEQFF. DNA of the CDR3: TGTGCCAGCAGTCTCTCGCCCACTAGCGCTTACAATGAGCAGTTCTTC.

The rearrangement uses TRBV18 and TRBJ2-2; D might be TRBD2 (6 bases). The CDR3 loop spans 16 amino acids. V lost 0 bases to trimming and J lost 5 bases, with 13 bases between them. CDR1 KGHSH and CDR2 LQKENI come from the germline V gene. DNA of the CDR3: TGTGCCAGCTCACCACCGGTTAGCGGACGAACCGGGGAGCTGTTTTTT. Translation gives CASSPPVSGRTGELFF.

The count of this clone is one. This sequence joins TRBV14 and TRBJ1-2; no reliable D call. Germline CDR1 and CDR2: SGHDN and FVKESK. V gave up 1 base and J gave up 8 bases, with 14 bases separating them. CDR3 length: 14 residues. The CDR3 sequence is CASSQGTVRVGYTF. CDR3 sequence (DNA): TGTGCCAGCAGCCAAGGGACGGTGCGGGTAGGCTACACCTTC.

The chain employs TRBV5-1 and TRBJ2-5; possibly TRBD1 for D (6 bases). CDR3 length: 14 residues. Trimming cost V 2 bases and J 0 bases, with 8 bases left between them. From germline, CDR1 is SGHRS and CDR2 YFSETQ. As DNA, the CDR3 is TGCGCCAGCAGCTTTCAGGGGTACCAAGAGACCCAGTACTTC. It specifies CASSFQGYQETQYF.

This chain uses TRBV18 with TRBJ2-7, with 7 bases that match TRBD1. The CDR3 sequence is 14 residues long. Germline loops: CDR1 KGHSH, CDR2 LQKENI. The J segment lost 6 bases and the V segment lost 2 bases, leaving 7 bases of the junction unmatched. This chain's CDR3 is CASSPVDTGVEQYF. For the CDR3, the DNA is TGTGCCAGCTCACCAGTCGATACAGGGGTCGAGCAGTACTTC. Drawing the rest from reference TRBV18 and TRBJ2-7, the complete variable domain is NAGVMQNPRHLVRRRGQEARLRCSPMKGHSHVYWYRQLPEEGLKFMVYLQKENIIDESGMPKERFSAEFPKEGPSILRIQQVVRGDSAAYFCASSPVDTGVEQYFGPGTRLTVT.

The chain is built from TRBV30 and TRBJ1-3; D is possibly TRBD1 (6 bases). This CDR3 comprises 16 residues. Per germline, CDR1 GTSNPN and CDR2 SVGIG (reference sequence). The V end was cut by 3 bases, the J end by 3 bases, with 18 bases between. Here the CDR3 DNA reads TGTGCCTGGAGGAGTCCTATGGGGGCTCGTGGAAACACCATATATTTT. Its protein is CAWRSPMGARGNTIYF.

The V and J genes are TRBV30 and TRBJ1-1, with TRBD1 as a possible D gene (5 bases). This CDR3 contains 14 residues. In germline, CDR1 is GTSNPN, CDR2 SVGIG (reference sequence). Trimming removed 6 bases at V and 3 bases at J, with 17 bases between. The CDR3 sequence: CACLTGVFDTEAFF. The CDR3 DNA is TGTGCCTGTCTTACGGGGGTTTTCGACACTGAAGCTTTCTTT.

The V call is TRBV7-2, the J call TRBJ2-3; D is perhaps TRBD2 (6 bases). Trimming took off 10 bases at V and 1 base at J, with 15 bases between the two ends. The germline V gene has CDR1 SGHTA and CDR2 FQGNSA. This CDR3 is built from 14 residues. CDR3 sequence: CATARGSGTDTQYF. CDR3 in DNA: TGTGCCACCGCGCGGGGTAGCGGCACAGATACGCAGTATTTT.

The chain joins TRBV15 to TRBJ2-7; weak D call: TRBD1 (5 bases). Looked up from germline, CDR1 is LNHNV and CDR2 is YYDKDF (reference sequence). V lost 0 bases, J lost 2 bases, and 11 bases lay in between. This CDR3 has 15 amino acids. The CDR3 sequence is CATSREGAGPYEQYF. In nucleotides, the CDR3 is TGTGCCACCAGCAGAGAAGGGGCAGGGCCCTACGAGCAGTACTTC.

The CDR3 here is CASSPGHNTGELFF. CDR3 sequence (DNA): TGTGCCAGCAGCCCCGGACACAACACCGGGGAGCTGTTTTTT. The chain employs TRBV14 and TRBJ2-2, with a weak D call TRBD1 (5 bases). V was cut by 4 bases and J by 2 bases, with 8 bases left in between. CDR3 length: 14 residues. CDR1 is SGHDN, CDR2 FVKESK, per germline.

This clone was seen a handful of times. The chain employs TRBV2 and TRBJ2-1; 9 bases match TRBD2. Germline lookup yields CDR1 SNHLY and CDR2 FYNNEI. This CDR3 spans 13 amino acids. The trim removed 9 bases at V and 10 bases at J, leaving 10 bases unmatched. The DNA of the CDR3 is TGTGCCAGTGGGACTAGCTCGGGGGTCGAGCAGTTCTTC. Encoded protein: CASGTSSGVEQFF. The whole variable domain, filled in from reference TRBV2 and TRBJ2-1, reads EPEVTQTPSHQVTQMGQEVILRCVPISNHLYFYWYRQILGQKVEFLVSFYNNEISEKSEIFDDQFSVERPDGSNFTLKIRSTKLEDSAMYFCASGTSSGVEQFFGPGTRLTVL.

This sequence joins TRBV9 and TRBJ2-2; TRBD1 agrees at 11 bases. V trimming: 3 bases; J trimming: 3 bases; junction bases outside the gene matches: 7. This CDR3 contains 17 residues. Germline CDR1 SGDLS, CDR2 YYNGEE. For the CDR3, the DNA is TGTGCCAGCAGCGACCTGGACAGGGGGCGAGACACCGGGGAGCTGTTTTTT. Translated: CASSDLDRGRDTGELFF. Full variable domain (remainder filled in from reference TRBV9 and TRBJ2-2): DSGVTQTPKHLITATGQRVTLRCSPRSGDLSVYWYQQSLDQGLQFLIQYYNGEERAKGNILERFSAQQFPDLHSELNLSSLELGDSALYFCASSDLDRGRDTGELFFGEGSRLTVL.

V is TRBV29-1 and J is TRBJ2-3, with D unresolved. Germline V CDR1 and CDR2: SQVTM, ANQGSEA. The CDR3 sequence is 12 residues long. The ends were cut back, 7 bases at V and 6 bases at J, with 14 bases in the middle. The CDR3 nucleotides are TGCAGCGCTCAAGGTCAGGCGGATACGCAGTATTTT. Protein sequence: CSAQGQADTQYF.